Below are 30 T cell receptor beta chains sequenced from a single sample in a study of human T cells and chemical hapten exposure. MiXCR, applied by TCRdb to the RACE reads, yields one record per CDR3 protein. This sample has about 200,000 distinct CDR3 sequences, with around a quarter found just once. The time point was: patch test 3, about 24 weeks after DPC sensitization. This sample's treatment: therapeutic diphenylcyclopropenone sensitization with weekly scalp DPC. The specimen was whole blood, collected in connection with sensitization to the hapten diphenylcyclopropenone (DPC). The receptors shown here come from a woman aged 35 to 49 with alopecia areata. Some clones in this sample may be carry-over from other donors' samples.

The V gene is TRBV7-9, the J gene TRBJ2-3; the D gene is possibly TRBD1 (6 bases). V was shortened by 6 bases and J by 6 bases, with 13 bases between the two germline ends. The germline gives CDR1 SEHNR, CDR2 FQNEAQ (reference sequence). The CDR3 has 13 amino acids. The CDR3 nucleotides read TGTGCCAGCAGACAGGGCCTTCGGGATACGCAGTATTTT. Residues: CASRQGLRDTQYF. Based on the CDR3 plus reference TRBV7-9 and TRBJ2-3, the full variable domain is DTGVSQNPRHKITKRGQNVTFRCDPISEHNRLYWYRQTLGQGPEFLTYFQNEAQLEKSRLLSDRFSAERPKGSFSTLEIQRTEQGDSAMYLCASRQGLRDTQYFGPGTRLTVL.

This clonotype came up a few times. The chain recombines TRBV20-1 with TRBJ2-3, with TRBD2 matching 13 bases. Germline trimming cut 3 bases from V and 5 bases from J; bases unmatched to any gene: 2. The CDR3 is made up of 14 amino acids. Germline V lookup: CDR1 DFQATT, CDR2 SNEGSKA (reference sequence). This CDR3 reads CSASGTSGEDTQYF. CDR3 coding DNA: TGCAGTGCTAGCGGGACTAGCGGGGAAGATACGCAGTATTTT.

The V gene is TRBV4-3, the J gene TRBJ1-1, with D perhaps TRBD1 (5 bases). In germline, CDR1 is LGHNA, CDR2 YSLEER. V lost 2 bases and J lost 4, with 11 bases in between. The CDR3 is 14 residues long. The CDR3 protein is CASSQQQGFTEAFF. CDR3 DNA: TGCGCCAGCAGCCAACAGCAGGGTTTCACTGAAGCTTTCTTT.

This clonotype was observed many times. This chain joins TRBV20-1 and TRBJ2-7; the D is unclear. Germline lookup yields CDR1 DFQATT and CDR2 SNEGSKA (reference sequence). The CDR3 consists of 15 residues. Trimming took off 1 base at V and 3 bases at J, with 16 bases between the two ends. Here the CDR3 reads CSARASSGRYYEQYF. CDR3 sequence (DNA): TGCAGTGCTAGAGCCTCCTCGGGCCGCTACTACGAGCAGTACTTC.

This clonotype was seen at least ten times. The chain is built from TRBV29-1 and TRBJ2-5, with D perhaps matching TRBD2 (5 bases). V shed 8 bases and J shed 7 bases, with 17 bases lying between them. CDR1 is SQVTM, CDR2 ANQGSEA, per germline. The CDR3 spans 12 residues. The CDR3 sequence is CSTRAQEMTQYF. CDR3 nucleotides: TGCAGCACGAGGGCTCAAGAGATGACCCAGTACTTC.

The rearrangement joins TRBV6-5 to TRBJ2-1, with D unclear. CDR1 and CDR2 (germline): MNHEY, SVGAGI. CDR3 length: 13 residues. Trimming took off 0 bases at V and 9 bases at J, with 9 bases between the two ends. The CDR3: CASSYSSAIEQFF. The DNA of the CDR3 is TGTGCCAGCAGTTACTCCTCAGCAATTGAGCAGTTCTTC.

This chain uses TRBV7-2 with TRBJ2-7; D unclear. The CDR3 totals 13 residues. The ends were cut back, 1 base at V and 7 bases at J, with 11 bases in the middle. Germline CDR1 and CDR2: SGHTA and FQGNSA. CDR3 DNA: TGTGCCAGCAGCTTAGTTGGAATTCCGGAGCAGTACTTC. Amino acids: CASSLVGIPEQYF.

J is TRBJ1-6 and V is TRBV7-2; D possibly corresponds to TRBD1 (6 bases). Germline assignment: CDR1 SGHTA and CDR2 FQGNSA. V dropped 4 bases and J dropped 3 bases, with 13 bases sitting between them. The CDR3 has 16 amino acids. This CDR3 reads CASSSRQASYNSPLHF. CDR3 nucleotide sequence: TGTGCCAGCAGCTCTAGACAGGCTAGCTATAATTCACCCCTCCACTTT.

This clonotype has more than one count but fewer than ten. This sequence joins TRBV20-1 and TRBJ2-1, with no clear D. Trimming shortened V by 6 bases and J by 15 bases, and 24 bases separated the two germline ends. The length of the CDR3 is 13 residues. Germline lookup yields CDR1 DFQATT and CDR2 SNEGSKA (reference sequence). The CDR3 sequence is CSARPGRVLSPFF. CDR3 sequence (DNA): TGCAGTGCGCGCCCTGGTAGGGTTTTAAGCCCGTTCTTC.

This clonotype was counted between two and nine times. The V and J genes are TRBV27 and TRBJ1-5, with TRBD1 identical over 9 bases. Germline trimming cut 5 bases from V and 1 base from J; bases unmatched to any gene: 3. This CDR3 has 15 residues. The germline CDR1 and CDR2 sequences are MNHEY and SMNVEV (reference sequence). In nucleotides, the CDR3 is TGTGCCAGCAGTCTGGGACAGGGCAGCAATCAGCCCCAGCATTTT. This encodes CASSLGQGSNQPQHF.

The chain uses TRBV12-3 or TRBV12-4 and TRBJ2-1; 7 nucleotides line up with TRBD1. Losses at the gene ends were 5 bases for V and 4 bases for J; bases not matched to a gene: 8. The CDR3 runs to 15 residues. The CDR3 bases are TGTGCCAGCAGTCTCGGACAGGAAAATTACAATGAGCAGTTCTTC. It yields the protein CASSLGQENYNEQFF.

This chain connects TRBV10-3 to TRBJ2-1; the match to TRBD2 covers 13 bases. V was pared by 2 bases and J by 5 bases, with 3 bases of the junction left unmatched. The CDR3 length is 16 residues. CDR1 and CDR2 (germline): ENHRY, SYGVKD. The CDR3, as DNA: TGTGCCATCAGTGAGGGCGGGACTAGCGGGGACAATGAGCAGTTCTTC. The encoded protein is CAISEGGTSGDNEQFF.

The V gene is TRBV6-2 or TRBV6-3, the J gene TRBJ2-2, with 8 nucleotides matching TRBD1. The CDR3 has 14 amino acids. The V segment lost 5 bases and the J segment 6 bases; nucleotides outside the gene matches: 5. The V gene's germline CDR1 is MNHEY and CDR2 SVGEGT. The CDR3 coding sequence is TGTGCCAGCAGTGCCCTGACAGGGGCCGGGGAGCTGTTTTTT. Translation gives CASSALTGAGELFF.

This sequence joins TRBV12-3 or TRBV12-4 and TRBJ1-2; tentative D call: TRBD1 (6 bases). CDR3 length equals 16 residues. Trimming took off 6 bases at V and 4 bases at J, with 21 bases between the two ends. Here the CDR3 reads CASSLGEVGQLYGYTF. DNA for the CDR3: TGTGCCAGCAGCCTTGGGGAGGTCGGACAGCTCTATGGCTACACCTTC.

CDR3 region: CASSFRDRPNTIYF. The CDR3 coding sequence is TGTGCCAGCAGCTTTAGGGACAGGCCGAACACCATATATTTT. This rearrangement joins TRBV7-2 to TRBJ1-3; 8 positions agree with TRBD1. J gave up 7 bases and V 3 bases, and 5 bases lay outside the gene matches. The V gene's germline CDR1 is SGHTA and CDR2 FQGNSA. This CDR3 spans 14 amino acids. Full variable domain (rest looked up from reference TRBV7-2 and TRBJ1-3): GAGVSQSPSNKVTEKGKDVELRCDPISGHTALYWYRQSLGQGLEFLIYFQGNSAPDKSGLPSDRFSAERTGGSVSTLTIQRTQQEDSAVYLCASSFRDRPNTIYFGEGSWLTVV.

This chain connects TRBV29-1 to TRBJ2-3; D is ambiguous. Trimming took off 5 bases at V and 3 bases at J, with 12 bases between the two ends. CDR1 is SQVTM, CDR2 ANQGSEA, per germline. The CDR3 sequence is 13 residues long. CDR3 amino acids: CSVSTGMTDTQYF. CDR3 coding DNA: TGCAGCGTTTCGACCGGTATGACAGATACGCAGTATTTT.

The J gene is TRBJ2-1, the V gene TRBV7-6; D gene ambiguous. Trimming left V 0 bases short and J 5 bases short, with 5 bases between. Per germline, CDR1 SGHVS and CDR2 FNYEAQ. This CDR3 comprises 13 residues. Here the CDR3 DNA reads TGTGCCAGCAGCTTAGCGATAAACAATGAGCAGTTCTTC. Protein: CASSLAINNEQFF.

The chain carries TRBV29-1 and TRBJ2-1; D possibly corresponds to TRBD2 (6 bases). Per germline, CDR1 SQVTM and CDR2 ANQGSEA. The CDR3 totals 14 residues. V was pared by 8 bases and J by 3 bases, with 17 bases between. Here the CDR3 reads CSYSRGTVYNEQFF. The CDR3 region has the DNA TGCAGCTATTCACGGGGGACGGTCTACAATGAGCAGTTCTTC.

In this sample, this clonotype turned up a few times. CDR3 protein: CASSYTPTGTEAFF. For the CDR3, the DNA is TGTGCCAGCAGTTACACCCCGACAGGGACTGAAGCTTTCTTT. The chain links TRBV6-2 or TRBV6-3 to TRBJ1-1; 7 nucleotides line up with TRBD1. Germline assignment: CDR1 MNHEY and CDR2 SVGEGT. V trimming: 2 bases; J trimming: 5 bases; junction bases outside the gene matches: 5. The CDR3 consists of 14 residues.

In its sample, this clonotype was seen a few times. V gene TRBV6-5 combines with J gene TRBJ2-3, with TRBD2 matching over 15 bases. The CDR3 contains 14 residues. Germline lookup yields CDR1 MNHEY and CDR2 SVGAGI. V lost 7 bases, J lost 8 bases, and 4 bases stayed unmatched. The CDR3 DNA reads as TGTGCCAGCACCGTGGGACTAGCGGGAGGTACGCAGTATTTT. The encoded protein is CASTVGLAGGTQYF.

The chain carries TRBV30 and TRBJ2-5; TRBD2 matches at 14 bases. Trimming cost V 5 bases and J 5 bases; bases outside gene matches: 7. This CDR3 comprises 15 residues. Germline V lookup: CDR1 GTSNPN, CDR2 SVGIG (reference sequence). CDR3: CAWARLAGGQETQYF. In nucleotides, the CDR3 is TGTGCCTGGGCCCGACTAGCGGGAGGGCAGGAGACCCAGTACTTC.

About this clonotype: An end of the junction differs from the germline gene, which may be a read error. The rearrangement uses TRBV29-1 and TRBJ2-5; TRBD2 is a possible D gene (5 bases). The CDR3 is 12 residues long. CDR1 is SQVTM and CDR2 is ANQGSEA in the germline V gene. The CDR3 DNA is TGCAGCGGCCCGGGGTACCAGGAGACCCAGTACTTC. As protein: CSGPGYQETQYF.

The V and J genes are TRBV4-1 and TRBJ2-5; perhaps TRBD2 as D (6 bases). The germline V gene has CDR1 MGHRA and CDR2 YSYEKL. V gave up 2 bases and J gave up 7 bases, with 14 bases separating them. This CDR3 comprises 14 residues. The CDR3 here is CASSQRGGGGTQYF. The CDR3 DNA reads as TGCGCCAGCAGCCAACGGGGAGGAGGAGGGACCCAGTACTTC.

A few counts support this clonotype. This sequence joins TRBV29-1 and TRBJ2-1, with D uncertain. Trimming pared 0 bases from V and 8 bases from J, leaving 14 bases between. The V gene's germline CDR1 is SQVTM and CDR2 ANQGSEA. The CDR3 has 14 amino acids. The CDR3 sequence: CSVEDLGPSDEQFF. CDR3 in DNA: TGCAGCGTTGAAGATCTCGGCCCGTCGGATGAGCAGTTCTTC.

This clonotype was observed once. The V and J genes are TRBV27 and TRBJ1-5, with TRBD1 identical over 7 bases. Germline loops: CDR1 MNHEY, CDR2 SMNVEV (reference sequence). With 6 bases clipped from V and 1 base from J, the junction kept 6 bases outside the gene matches. CDR3 length: 15 residues. The CDR3 loop reads CASRYTGVSNQPQHF. CDR3 sequence (DNA): TGTGCCAGCAGGTATACAGGGGTGAGCAATCAGCCCCAGCATTTT.

The chain links TRBV20-1 to TRBJ2-7; TRBD2 matches 11 bases. The CDR3 is 14 residues long. Germline V lookup: CDR1 DFQATT, CDR2 SNEGSKA (reference sequence). V shed 5 bases, J shed 4 bases, and the junction held 7 bases outside the gene matches. CDR3 DNA sequence: TGCAGTGCTGGGGGGACTAGCGGTACTTACGAGCAGTACTTC. Translating gives CSAGGTSGTYEQYF.

This chain joins TRBV7-2 and TRBJ2-2; D is ambiguous. V was cut by 4 bases and J by 9 bases, with 12 bases left in between. There are 13 residues in the CDR3. Per the germline V gene, CDR1 is SGHTA and CDR2 is FQGNSA. CDR3 loop: CASSYLVSRELFF. The DNA for the CDR3 is TGTGCCAGCAGCTACCTAGTGAGCCGGGAGCTGTTTTTT.

V and J are TRBV4-3 and TRBJ1-4; no clear D gene. The length of the CDR3 is 16 residues. Germline V gene lookup returns CDR1 LGHNA and CDR2 YSLEER. V was pared by 0 bases and J by 5 bases, with 13 bases between. The CDR3 DNA is TGCGCCAGCAGCCAAGAACTGGCCGGGAGCAATGAAAAACTGTTTTTT. It specifies CASSQELAGSNEKLFF.

There are a few counts of this clonotype. The chain links TRBV10-3 to TRBJ1-3; D not resolved. The V and J ends lost 8 bases and 0 bases respectively, with 11 bases between them. Per germline, CDR1 ENHRY and CDR2 SYGVKD. CDR3 length: 14 amino acids. The CDR3 reads CAIGSGSSGNTIYF. The CDR3 DNA sequence: TGTGCCATCGGTTCCGGGTCCTCTGGAAACACCATATATTTT.

At least ten counts were recorded for this clonotype. V and J are TRBV4-3 and TRBJ2-1; 10 positions agree with TRBD2. The germline gives CDR1 LGHNA, CDR2 YSLEER. V dropped 1 base and J dropped 1; count of bases not matched to a gene: 1. The CDR3 consists of 16 residues. The CDR3 nucleotides are TGCGCCAGCAGCCAAGGGACTAGCGGATCCTACAATGAGCAGTTCTTC. Residues: CASSQGTSGSYNEQFF.